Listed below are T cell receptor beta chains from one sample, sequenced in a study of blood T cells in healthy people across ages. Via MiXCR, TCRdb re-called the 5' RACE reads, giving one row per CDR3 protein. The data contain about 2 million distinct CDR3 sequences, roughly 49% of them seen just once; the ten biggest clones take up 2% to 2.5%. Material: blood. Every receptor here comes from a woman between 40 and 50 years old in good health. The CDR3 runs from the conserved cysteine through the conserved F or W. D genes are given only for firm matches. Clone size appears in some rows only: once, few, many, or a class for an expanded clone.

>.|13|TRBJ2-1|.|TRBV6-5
CASSYSGSREQFF
TGTGCCAGCAGTTACTCGGGGTCCCGGGAGCAGTTCTTC
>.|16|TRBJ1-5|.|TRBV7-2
CASSLEAGMGNQPQHF
TGTGCCAGCAGCTTAGAAGCAGGGATGGGCAATCAGCCCCAGCATTTT
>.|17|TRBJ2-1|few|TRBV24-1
CATSDPVAVSSYNEQFF
TGTGCCACCAGTGATCCCGTAGCGGTGAGCTCCTACAATGAGCAGTTCTTC
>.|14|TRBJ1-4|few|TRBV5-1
CASSFEGRNEKLFF
TGCGCCAGCAGCTTTGAGGGCAGGAATGAAAAACTGTTTTTT
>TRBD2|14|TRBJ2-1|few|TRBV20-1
CSARGASGAREQFF
TGCAGTGCTAGAGGAGCTAGCGGGGCCAGGGAGCAGTTCTTC
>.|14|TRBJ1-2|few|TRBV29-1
CSVVRGSPNYGYTF
TGCAGCGTTGTGCGGGGGTCCCCTAACTATGGCTACACCTTC
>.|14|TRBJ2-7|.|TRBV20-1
CSARGRQEIYEQYF
TGCAGTGCTAGGGGGAGGCAGGAAATCTACGAGCAGTACTTC
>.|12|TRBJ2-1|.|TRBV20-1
CSARDQNNEQFF
TGCAGTGCTAGAGACCAGAACAATGAGCAGTTCTTC
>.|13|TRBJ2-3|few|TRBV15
CATMQGTTDTQYF
TGTGCCACCATGCAGGGGACAACAGATACGCAGTATTTT
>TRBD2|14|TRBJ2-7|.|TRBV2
CASRRLAEFSAQYF
TGTGCCAGCAGGCGACTAGCGGAGTTTTCCGCGCAGTACTTC
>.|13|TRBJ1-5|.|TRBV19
CASTRDPGQPQHF
TGTGCCAGTACTCGCGATCCCGGTCAGCCCCAGCATTTT
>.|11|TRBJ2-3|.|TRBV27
CASRNSGGQYF
TGTGCCAGCCGGAACAGCGGTGGGCAGTATTTT
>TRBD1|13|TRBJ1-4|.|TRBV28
CASRDRGIEKLFF
TGTGCCAGCAGGGACAGGGGTATCGAAAAACTGTTTTTT
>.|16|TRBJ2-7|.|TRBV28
CASSLRVEDHSYEQYF
TGTGCCAGCAGTTTAAGAGTGGAGGACCACTCCTATGAGCAGTACTTC
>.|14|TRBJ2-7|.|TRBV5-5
CASSSPVRGNEQYF
TGTGCCAGCAGCTCGCCAGTCAGGGGCAATGAGCAGTACTTC
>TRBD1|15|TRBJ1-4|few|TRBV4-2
CASKSGQGENEKLFF
TGTGCCAGCAAGTCCGGACAGGGAGAAAATGAAAAACTGTTTTTT
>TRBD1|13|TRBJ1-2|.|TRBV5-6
CASSPTGFNGYTF
TGTGCCAGCAGCCCGACAGGGTTTAATGGCTACACCTTC
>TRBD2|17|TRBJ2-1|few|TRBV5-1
CASSFQPGTSVDNEQFF
TGCGCCAGCAGCTTCCAACCAGGGACTAGCGTCGATAATGAGCAGTTCTTC
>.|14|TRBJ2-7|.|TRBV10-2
CASSESRRVNEQYF
TGCGCCAGCAGTGAGTCGAGAAGGGTTAACGAGCAGTACTTC
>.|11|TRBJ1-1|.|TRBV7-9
CASSSKPEAFF
TGTGCCAGCAGTTCCAAGCCTGAAGCTTTCTTT
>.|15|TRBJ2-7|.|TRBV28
CASSPRQEKAYEQYF
TGTGCCAGCAGCCCAAGACAGGAGAAGGCCTACGAGCAGTACTTC
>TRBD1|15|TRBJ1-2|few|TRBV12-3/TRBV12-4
CASSRTGGAQESYTF
TGTGCCAGCAGCAGGACAGGGGGCGCCCAGGAGAGCTACACCTTC
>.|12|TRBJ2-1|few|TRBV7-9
CASSLLADEQFF
TGTGCCAGCAGCTTACTAGCAGATGAGCAGTTCTTC
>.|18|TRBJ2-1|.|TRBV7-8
CASSPQGRGREIWNEQFF
TGTGCCAGCAGCCCCCAGGGAAGGGGCAGGGAGATCTGGAATGAGCAGTTCTTC
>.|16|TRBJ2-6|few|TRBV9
CASSSEGGRGANVLTF
TGTGCCAGCAGTTCCGAAGGGGGACGGGGGGCCAACGTCCTGACTTTC
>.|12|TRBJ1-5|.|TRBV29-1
CSVRTSGQPQHF
TGCAGCGTTCGGACTTCGGGTCAGCCCCAGCATTTT
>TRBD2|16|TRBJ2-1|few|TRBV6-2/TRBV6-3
CASSYALAGGKNEQFF
TGTGCCAGCAGTTACGCACTAGCGGGGGGGAAGAATGAGCAGTTCTTC
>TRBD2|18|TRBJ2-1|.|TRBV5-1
CASSSGLAGGLSYNEQFF
TGCGCCAGCAGTTCCGGACTAGCGGGGGGGCTCTCCTACAATGAGCAGTTCTTC
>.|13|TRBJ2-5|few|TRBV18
CASSPPVSETQYF
TGTGCCAGCTCACCACCTGTCAGTGAGACCCAGTACTTC
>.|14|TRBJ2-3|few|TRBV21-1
CASLREGGTDTQYF
TGTGCCAGCTTGAGGGAGGGGGGCACAGATACGCAGTATTTT
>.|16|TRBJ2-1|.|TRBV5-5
CASSLGGGLGYNEQFF
TGTGCCAGCAGCTTGGGTGGGGGGCTGGGTTACAATGAGCAGTTCTTC
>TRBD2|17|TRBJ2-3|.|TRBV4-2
CASSPGGLADGTDTQYF
TGTGCCAGCAGCCCCGGGGGACTAGCGGACGGCACAGATACGCAGTATTTT
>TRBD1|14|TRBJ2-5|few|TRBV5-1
CASSPQGVWETQYF
TGTGCCAGCAGTCCCCAGGGGGTCTGGGAGACCCAGTACTTC
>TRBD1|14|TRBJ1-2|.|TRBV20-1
CSANPGGGVYDYTF
TGCAGTGCGAATCCAGGGGGTGGGGTGTATGACTACACCTTC
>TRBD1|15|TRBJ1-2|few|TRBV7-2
CASSTDRGGSYGYTF
TGTGCCAGCAGTACAGACAGGGGGGGTTCCTATGGCTACACCTTC
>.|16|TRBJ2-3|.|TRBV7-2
CASSRLPGASTDTQYF
TGTGCCAGCAGCCGATTACCGGGGGCTAGCACAGATACGCAGTATTTT
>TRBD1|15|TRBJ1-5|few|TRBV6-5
CASRRQGSGNQPQHF
TGTGCCAGCAGGCGACAGGGCTCGGGAAATCAGCCCCAGCATTTT
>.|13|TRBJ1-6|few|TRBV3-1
CASSPGNNSPLHF
TGTGCCAGCAGCCCAGGGAATAATTCACCCCTCCACTTT
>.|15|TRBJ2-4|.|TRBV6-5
CASSYSGETKNIQYF
TGTGCCAGCAGTTACTCGGGGGAGACCAAAAACATTCAGTACTTC
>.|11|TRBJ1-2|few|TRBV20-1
CSAPRVDGYTF
TGCAGTGCTCCTCGGGTGGATGGCTACACCTTC
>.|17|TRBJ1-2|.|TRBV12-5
CASGLATRTDANYGYTF
TGTGCTAGTGGTTTGGCGACCAGGACGGACGCTAACTATGGCTACACCTTC
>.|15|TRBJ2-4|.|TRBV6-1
CASQDRALAKNIQYF
TGTGCCAGCCAAGACAGAGCGTTAGCCAAAAACATTCAGTACTTC
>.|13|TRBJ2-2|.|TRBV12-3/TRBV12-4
CASRPPPGSELFF
TGTGCCAGCAGACCGCCCCCGGGATCGGAGCTGTTTTTT
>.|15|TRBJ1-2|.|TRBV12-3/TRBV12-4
CASTIAAGTNYGYTF
TGTGCCAGCACCATCGCGGCGGGGACAAACTATGGCTACACCTTC
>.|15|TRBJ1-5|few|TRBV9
CASSVDLTGDQPQHF
TGTGCCAGCAGCGTAGATCTGACGGGTGATCAGCCCCAGCATTTT
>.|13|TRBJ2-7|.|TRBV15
CATSVEGPYEQYF
TGTGCCACCAGCGTCGAAGGGCCATACGAGCAGTACTTC
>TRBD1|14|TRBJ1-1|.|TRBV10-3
CAIRDRDVGTEAFF
TGTGCCATCAGGGACAGGGATGTCGGCACTGAAGCTTTCTTT
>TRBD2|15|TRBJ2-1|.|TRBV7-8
CASRPGLASYNEQFF
TGTGCCAGCAGACCTGGACTAGCGTCCTACAATGAGCAGTTCTTC
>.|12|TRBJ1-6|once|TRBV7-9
CASSQSPEPLHF
TGTGCCAGCAGCCAAAGCCCTGAGCCCCTCCACTTT
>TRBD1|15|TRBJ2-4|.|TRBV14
CASSQGQGAWGIQYF
TGTGCCAGCAGCCAAGGACAGGGGGCGTGGGGCATTCAGTACTTC
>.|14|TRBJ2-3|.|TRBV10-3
CAISEGRSTDTQYF
TGTGCCATCAGTGAGGGGAGGAGCACAGATACGCAGTATTTT
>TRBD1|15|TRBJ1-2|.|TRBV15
CATSRAGGYSSDYTF
TGTGCCACCAGCAGAGCAGGGGGCTACTCGAGTGACTACACCTTC
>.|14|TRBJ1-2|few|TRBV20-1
CSATSGGSNYGYTF
TGCAGTGCTACCTCGGGAGGTTCTAACTATGGCTACACCTTC
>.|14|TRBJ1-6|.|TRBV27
CASSSRGGGSPLHF
TGTGCCAGCAGTTCGCGAGGGGGAGGGTCACCCCTCCACTTT